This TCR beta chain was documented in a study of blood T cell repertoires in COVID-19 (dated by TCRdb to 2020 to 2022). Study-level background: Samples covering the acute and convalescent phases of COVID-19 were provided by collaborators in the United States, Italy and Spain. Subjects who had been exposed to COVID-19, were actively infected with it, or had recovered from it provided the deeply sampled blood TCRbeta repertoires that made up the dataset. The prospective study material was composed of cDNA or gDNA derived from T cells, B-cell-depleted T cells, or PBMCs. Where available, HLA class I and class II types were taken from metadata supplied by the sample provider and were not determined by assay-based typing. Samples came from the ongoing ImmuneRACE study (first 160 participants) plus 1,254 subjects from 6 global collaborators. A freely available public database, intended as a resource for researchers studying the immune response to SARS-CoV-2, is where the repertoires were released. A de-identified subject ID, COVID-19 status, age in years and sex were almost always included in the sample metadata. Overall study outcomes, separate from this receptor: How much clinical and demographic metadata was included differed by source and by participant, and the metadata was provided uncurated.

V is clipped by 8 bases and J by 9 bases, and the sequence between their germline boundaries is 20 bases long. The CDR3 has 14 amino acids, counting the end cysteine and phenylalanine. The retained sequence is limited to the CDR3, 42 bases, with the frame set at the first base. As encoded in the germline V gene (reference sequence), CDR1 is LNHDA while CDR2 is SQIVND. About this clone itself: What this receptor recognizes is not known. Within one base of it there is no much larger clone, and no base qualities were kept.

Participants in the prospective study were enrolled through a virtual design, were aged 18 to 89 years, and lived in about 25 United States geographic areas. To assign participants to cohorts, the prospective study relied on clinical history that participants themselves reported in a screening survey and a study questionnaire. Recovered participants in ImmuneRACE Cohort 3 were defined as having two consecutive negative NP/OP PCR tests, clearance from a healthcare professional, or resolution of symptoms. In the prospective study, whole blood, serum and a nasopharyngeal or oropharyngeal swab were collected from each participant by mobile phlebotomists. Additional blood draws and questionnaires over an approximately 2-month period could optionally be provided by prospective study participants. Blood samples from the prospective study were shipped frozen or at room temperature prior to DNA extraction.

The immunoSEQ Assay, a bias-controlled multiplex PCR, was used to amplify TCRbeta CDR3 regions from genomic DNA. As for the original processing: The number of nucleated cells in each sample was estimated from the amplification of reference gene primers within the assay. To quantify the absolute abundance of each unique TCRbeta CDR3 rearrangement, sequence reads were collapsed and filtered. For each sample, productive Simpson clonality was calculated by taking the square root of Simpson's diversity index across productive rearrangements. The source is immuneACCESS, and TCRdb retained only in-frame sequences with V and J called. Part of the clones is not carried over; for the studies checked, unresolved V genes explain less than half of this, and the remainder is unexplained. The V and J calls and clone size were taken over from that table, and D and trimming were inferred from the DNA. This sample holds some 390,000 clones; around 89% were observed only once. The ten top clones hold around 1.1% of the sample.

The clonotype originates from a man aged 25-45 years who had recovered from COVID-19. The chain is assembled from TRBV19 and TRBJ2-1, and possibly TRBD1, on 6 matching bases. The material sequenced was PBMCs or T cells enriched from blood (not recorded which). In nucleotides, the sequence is TGTGCCAGTTCCACAGGGAAATACTACGTTGAGCAGTTCTTC. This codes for CASSTGKYYVEQFF.